Below, one T cell receptor beta chain is given with its context. This record belongs to a study of blood T cell repertoires in COVID-19. Looking at the study overall: Sources were T cells, B-cell-depleted T cells, or PBMCs; the material itself was cDNA or gDNA.

Trimming pared 5 bases from V and 3 bases from J, leaving 12 bases between. Germline values: CDR1 MNHEY, CDR2 SMNVEV (reference sequence). The CDR3 is 14 amino acids. Original processing notes: Reference gene primer amplification gave nucleated cell count estimates. The assay was immunoSEQ multiplex PCR, and TCRdb's table has in-frame clones only and misses some. D and trimming come from the DNA, and the V and J calls and clone size come from that table. The table lists roughly 80,000 clones, 77% of them singletons. The clonotype was recovered from a human donor in a cohort sampled during active COVID-19. Sequencing was carried out using peripheral blood. This chain uses TRBV27 with TRBJ2-3; no firm D call. The CDR3 sequence is CASSIGSPTDTQYF. CDR3 DNA sequence: TGTGCCAGCAGTATCGGTTCACCGACAGATACGCAGTATTTT.